This T cell receptor beta chain was captured by sequencing in a study of cytomegalovirus exposure and HLA in healthy donors. Across the whole study: Early on, a data release was issued that held 80 million or so unique TCRs from HLA-typed donors. Study-level results: The productive fraction for most TCR beta V segments was about 90% or about 30% in an earlier analysis. Confirmation in vitro established that three CMV-associated chains were specific for CMV antigens.

The CDR3 contains 14 residues. The ends lost 6 bases at V and 4 bases at J; junction bases unmatched: 7. The germline gives CDR1 MNHEY, CDR2 SVGAGI. PCR was performed using 60 Vbeta and 13 Jbeta primers. The protocol was immunoSEQ multiplex PCR, while the TCRdb copy is restricted to in-frame clones and leaves out a portion. This table lists some 110,000 clones. Notes on this clone: Antigen unknown.

This TCR came from a man younger than 40 in good health and CMV-seronegative. The sequencing sample was made of PBMCs. The genes are TRBV6-5 and TRBJ2-7, with 9 bases that match TRBD1. CDR3: CASSNTGGGYEQYF. The CDR3 nucleotides read TGTGCCAGCAGCAATACAGGGGGCGGATACGAGCAGTACTTC.